This TCR beta chain was retrieved from a study of blood T cells in healthy people across ages. Broader study findings: The study found more naive CD4+ cells and higher diversity in long-lived than aged donors. A strong correlation was seen between TCR beta diversity and naive T cell percentage.

Remarks on this clonotype: The antigen is undetermined.

Primers used in a second PCR of about 7 to 11 cycles were a sample-barcoded 5' primer and a J-beta primer mix. Each cDNA molecule carried a tag from a template-switch adaptor that contained 12 random nucleotides. The yield of each sample was at least 2.5 million CDR3-containing paired-end reads. TCRdb independently ran MiXCR on the 5' RACE reads; one entry per CDR3 protein. The sample carries around 800,000 distinct CDR3 sequences, 62% recorded once. Trimming shortened V by 3 bases and J by 2 bases, and 12 bases separated the two germline ends. This CDR3 has 15 residues. Per the germline V gene, CDR1 is SGHVS and CDR2 is FQNEAQ.

The sequencing input was blood. The sequence was obtained from a man between 25 and 39 years old in good health. This chain links TRBV7-8 with TRBJ2-3, with D perhaps given as TRBD1 or TRBD2 (6 bases each). CDR3 nucleotides: TGTGCCAGCAGCTTTGACGGGGGCTTCACAGATACGCAGTATTTT. It specifies CASSFDGGFTDTQYF.